Listed here are 32 T cell receptor beta chains from one sample, sequenced in a study of radiotherapy plus CTLA-4 blockade in lung cancer (dated by TCRdb to the late 2010s). The library was generated by the immunoSEQ multiplex PCR assay. This immuneACCESS table, as held by TCRdb, lists in-frame sequences with V and J called but not all clones. Of the missing ones, under half trace to an unresolved V gene in checked studies; the others have no known cause. For this sample the table gives some 15,000 clones, of which 72% were detected only once. Around 46% of the sample is held by the ten biggest clonotypes. The sequencing used peripheral blood, collected from a patient treated with radiotherapy plus ipilimumab. The receptors were sampled from a human donor with non-small cell lung cancer whose response to radiotherapy plus ipilimumab could not be evaluated.

The chain joins TRBV12-5 to TRBJ1-6; 8 bases line up with TRBD1. CDR3 size: 15 residues. The germline V gene encodes CDR1 LGHNT and CDR2 FRNRAP. V trimming: 2 bases; J trimming: 7 bases; junction bases outside the gene matches: 4. Here the CDR3 DNA reads TGTGCTAGTGGTTTGCAGGGGGCTGGGAATTCACCCCTCCACTTT. This translates into CASGLQGAGNSPLHF.

The chain links TRBV15 to TRBJ2-4; the D gene is possibly TRBD1 (6 bases). The length of the CDR3 is 14 residues. V was shortened by 8 bases and J by 0 bases, with 11 bases between the two germline ends. The V gene's germline CDR1 is LNHNV and CDR2 YYDKDF (reference sequence). The CDR3 sequence is CATGLGGAKNIQYF. The CDR3 DNA sequence: TGTGCCACCGGCCTAGGGGGAGCCAAAAACATTCAGTACTTC.

This clone is medium-sized in the sample. The chain links TRBV28 to TRBJ1-6; D is unclear. Germline loops: CDR1 MDHEN, CDR2 SYDVKM. This CDR3 is 12 amino acids long. V was shortened by 7 bases and J by 12 bases, with 13 bases between the two germline ends. In DNA, the CDR3 is TGTGCCAGCACCTCGCTACGGGGACCCCTCCACTTT. Protein product: CASTSLRGPLHF.

The V gene is TRBV6-6, the J gene TRBJ1-1; TRBD1 matches 7 bases. Germline assignment: CDR1 MNHNY and CDR2 SVGAGI (reference sequence). There are 11 residues in the CDR3. The ends lost 5 bases at V and 8 bases at J; junction bases unmatched: 2. The CDR3 DNA reads as TGTGCCAGCAGTCGACAGGGCGAAGCTTTCTTT. Encoded protein: CASSRQGEAFF.

V and J are TRBV21-1 and TRBJ2-1; the table's TRBD2 call for D was not verified on the DNA. TRBV21-1 is described as a pseudogene. This CDR3 has 14 amino acids. As DNA, the CDR3 is TGTGCCAGCAGCGGTAGAAGGGAGTACAATGAGCAGTTCTTC. This sequence encodes CASSGRREYNEQFF.

This clone came up a few times. The rearrangement uses TRBV19 and TRBJ2-7, with a tentative D call TRBD1 (6 bases). From germline, CDR1 is LNHDA and CDR2 SQIVND (reference sequence). V dropped 3 bases and J dropped 2 bases, with 17 bases sitting between them. The CDR3 has 16 amino acids. CDR3 coding DNA: TGTGCCAGTAGTATGTCACCAGGGGTGGGCCCCTACGAGCAGTACTTC. It is translated as CASSMSPGVGPYEQYF. The whole variable domain, filled in from reference TRBV19 and TRBJ2-7, reads DGGITQSPKYLFRKEGQNVTLSCEQNLNHDAMYWYRQDPGQGLRLIYYSQIVNDFQKGDIAEGYSVSREKKESFPLTVTSAQKNPTAFYLCASSMSPGVGPYEQYFGPGTRLTVT.

V usage is TRBV6-1 and J usage is TRBJ2-2, with D possibly matching TRBD1 (6 bases). V was clipped by 6 bases and J by 6 bases, with 14 bases between them. From germline, CDR1 is MNHNS and CDR2 SASEGT. The CDR3 is 14 residues long. The CDR3 loop is CASRNQGQSGELFF. The CDR3 nucleotides read TGTGCCAGCAGGAACCAGGGGCAATCCGGGGAGCTGTTTTTT.

This clone appeared a single time. The chain is built from TRBV19 and TRBJ2-5; 11 bases map to TRBD1. Germline V gene data show CDR1 as LNHDA and CDR2 as SQIVND (reference sequence). V gave up 5 bases and J gave up 2 bases; unmatched junction bases: 7. This CDR3 region has 16 residues. The CDR3 protein is CASSVGGTGGQETQYF. In DNA form, the CDR3 reads TGTGCCAGTAGTGTAGGAGGGACAGGGGGACAAGAGACCCAGTACTTC.

This chain connects TRBV2 to TRBJ2-2, with TRBD2 as a possible D gene (6 bases). Trimming pared 6 bases from V and 4 bases from J, leaving 12 bases between. The CDR3 has 14 amino acids. The germline V gene has CDR1 SNHLY and CDR2 FYNNEI. The CDR3 loop is CASRGTVTTGELFF. In nucleotides, the CDR3 is TGTGCCAGCAGGGGGACTGTCACCACCGGGGAGCTGTTTTTT.

The chain carries TRBV30 and TRBJ1-3; TRBD1 aligns across 7 bases. This CDR3 contains 13 residues. The trim removed 5 bases at V and 2 bases at J, leaving 3 bases unmatched. Germline CDR1 GTSNPN, CDR2 SVGIG (reference sequence). The chain's CDR3 is CAWAQGAGNTIYF. CDR3 sequence (DNA): TGTGCCTGGGCTCAGGGGGCTGGAAACACCATATATTTT.

This clone showed up just a few times. CDR3 loop: CASSIREGDEQYF. The CDR3 DNA follows: TGTGCCAGTAGTATAAGAGAAGGGGACGAGCAGTACTTC. This chain uses TRBV19 with TRBJ2-7; TRBD1 might be the D (5 bases). The V gene lost 2 bases and the J gene lost 5 bases, with 10 bases spanning the gap. Germline V lookup: CDR1 LNHDA, CDR2 SQIVND (reference sequence). The CDR3 runs to 13 residues.

The chain carries TRBV7-9 and TRBJ1-2; possible D gene TRBD1, 5 bases. The CDR3 has 12 amino acids. CDR1 and CDR2 from the germline V gene are SEHNR and FQNEAQ (reference sequence). Trimming left V 5 bases short and J 4 bases short, with 8 bases between. This CDR3 is CASSRQFYGYTF. The DNA of the CDR3 is TGTGCCAGCAGCCGACAGTTCTATGGCTACACCTTC.

This clone has only one observation. The CDR3 loop is CASSLVPPGIGETQYF. The CDR3 DNA follows: TGTGCCAGCAGCTTAGTCCCCCCAGGAATAGGAGAGACCCAGTACTTC. The V call is TRBV11-2, the J call TRBJ2-5; D is unresolved. The CDR3 totals 16 residues. CDR1 is SGHAT, CDR2 FQNNGV, per germline. V was shortened by 1 base and J by 4 bases, with 16 bases between the two germline ends.

The chain couples TRBV18 to TRBJ1-2; 9 positions agree with TRBD1. Per the germline V gene, CDR1 is KGHSH and CDR2 is LQKENI. CDR3 length: 19 amino acids. V was clipped by 4 bases and J by 4 bases; unmatched bases: 19. CDR3 in DNA: TGTGCCAGCTCACTCACCAATCTGGACAGGGGAGCTTCTGTCTATGGCTACACCTTC. It is translated as CASSLTNLDRGASVYGYTF.

In this sample, this clone turned up once. V is TRBV6-6 and J is TRBJ2-1, with D tentatively TRBD2 (6 bases). Looked up from germline, CDR1 is MNHNY and CDR2 is SVGAGI (reference sequence). The CDR3 runs 14 residues. The germline V and J ends were trimmed by 4 bases and 7 bases, with 14 bases remaining between them. CDR3 DNA sequence: TGTGCCAGCAGTTTGGGTAGCGGAAGGAATGAGCAGTTCTTC. Its translation: CASSLGSGRNEQFF.

V is TRBV6-5 and J is TRBJ2-7, with D unclear. In germline, CDR1 is MNHEY, CDR2 SVGAGI. This CDR3 has 13 residues. V lost 4 bases, J lost 7 bases, and 14 bases lay in between. CDR3 nucleotide sequence: TGTGCCAGCAGTTTGTCCAGGCAGGTTGAGCAGTACTTC. It specifies CASSLSRQVEQYF.

This clone was seen a few times. The V gene is TRBV27, the J gene TRBJ2-5; D is possibly TRBD2 (6 bases). This CDR3 comprises 15 residues. V lost 5 bases to trimming and J lost 2 bases, with 15 bases between them. From germline, CDR1 is MNHEY and CDR2 SMNVEV (reference sequence). This chain's CDR3 is CASSPGLFGQETQYF. The CDR3 DNA reads TGTGCCAGCAGTCCCGGACTATTCGGTCAAGAGACCCAGTACTTC.

This clone has a handful of counts. The gene calls are TRBV7-2 and TRBJ2-7, with D tentatively TRBD1 (6 bases). Trimming took 3 bases from V and 2 from J, leaving 14 bases between them. CDR1 and CDR2 (germline): SGHTA, FQGNSA. The CDR3 sequence is 15 residues long. CDR3 loop: CASSLRPDSTYEQYV. In DNA, the CDR3 is TGTGCCAGCAGCTTGCGACCGGACAGCACCTACGAGCAGTACGTC.

Only one count was recorded for this clone. In DNA, the CDR3 is TGTGCCACCAGCAGAGGTCGGGACATCGGAAACACCATATATTTT. This gives the protein CATSRGRDIGNTIYF. The chain recombines TRBV15 with TRBJ1-3; maybe TRBD1 (6 bases). The V gene's germline CDR1 is LNHNV and CDR2 YYDKDF (reference sequence). Trimming cost V 1 base and J 4 bases, with 11 bases left between them. The CDR3 is 15 amino acids.

The rearrangement links TRBV5-6 to TRBJ1-4; TRBD1 might be the D (5 bases). This CDR3 has 13 residues. Trimming removed 6 bases at V and 3 bases at J, with 9 bases between. Germline lookup yields CDR1 SGHDT and CDR2 YYEEEE. The CDR3 sequence is CASIGGANEKLFF. The CDR3 DNA is TGTGCCAGCATAGGAGGGGCTAATGAAAAACTGTTTTTT.

The chain couples TRBV5-5 to TRBJ2-5; TRBD2 agrees at 7 bases. CDR3 length: 15 amino acids. Germline CDR1 and CDR2: SGHKS and YYEKEE (reference sequence). The ends lost 4 bases at V and 2 bases at J; junction bases unmatched: 8. This CDR3 is CASSPPWGGQETQYF. CDR3 in DNA: TGTGCCAGCAGCCCCCCTTGGGGGGGGCAAGAGACCCAGTACTTC. Drawing the rest from reference TRBV5-5 and TRBJ2-5, the complete variable domain is DAGVTQSPTHLIKTRGQQVTLRCSPISGHKSVSWYQQVLGQGPQFIFQYYEKEERGRGNFPDRFSARQFPNYSSELNVNALLLGDSALYLCASSPPWGGQETQYFGPGTRLLVL.

This sequence joins TRBV27 and TRBJ1-5; D may be TRBD1 (6 bases). The V and J ends lost 6 bases and 0 bases respectively, with 12 bases between them. The CDR3 extends over 15 amino acids. Germline assignment: CDR1 MNHEY and CDR2 SMNVEV (reference sequence). The CDR3 DNA reads TGTGCCAGCAGGGTTCAGGGGAATAGCAATCAGCCCCAGCATTTT. It codes for CASRVQGNSNQPQHF.

The chain carries TRBV19 and TRBJ1-4; D gene uncertain. Germline V gives CDR1 LNHDA, CDR2 SQIVND (reference sequence). CDR3 size: 16 residues. Trimming took 3 bases from V and 1 from J, leaving 12 bases between them. The CDR3 bases are TGTGCCAGTAGTATTTCCGGTTACCTAACTAATGAAAAACTGTTTTTT. Translated: CASSISGYLTNEKLFF.

This clone was detected only a few times. V and J are TRBV9 and TRBJ2-2; 8 nucleotides match TRBD1. The J segment lost 6 bases and the V segment lost 4 bases, leaving 8 bases of the junction unmatched. Germline V gene sequence: CDR1 SGDLS, CDR2 YYNGEE. The CDR3 covers 15 residues. CDR3 in amino acids: CASSTRTGMSGELFF. The CDR3 coding sequence is TGTGCCAGCAGCACCAGGACAGGGATGTCCGGGGAGCTGTTTTTT.

The chain has TRBV10-1 and TRBJ1-1; 10 bases agree with TRBD1. Trimming removed 6 bases from V and 5 bases from J; junction bases left unmatched: 6. Germline V lookup: CDR1 WNHNN, CDR2 SYGVQD (reference sequence). CDR3 size: 14 residues. The CDR3 protein is CASSRDRGQTEAFF. The CDR3 nucleotides read TGCGCCAGCAGCCGCGACAGGGGGCAAACTGAAGCTTTCTTT.

The chain employs TRBV6-1 and TRBJ1-1; D is unresolved. From germline, CDR1 is MNHNS and CDR2 SASEGT. The CDR3 runs to 15 residues. Trimming removed 2 bases from V and 2 bases from J, with 12 bases in between. This CDR3 is CASSEKGGVNTEAFF. The DNA for the CDR3 is TGTGCCAGCAGTGAAAAAGGTGGAGTAAACACTGAAGCTTTCTTT.

This clone was recorded only once. The chain recombines TRBV6-1 with TRBJ2-7; TRBD1 matches at 12 bases. Per the germline V gene, CDR1 is MNHNS and CDR2 is SASEGT. V dropped 4 bases and J dropped 5; count of bases not matched to a gene: 12. This CDR3 comprises 17 residues. The CDR3 here is CASSAPRGTGGPHEQYF. CDR3 DNA: TGTGCCAGCAGTGCCCCGCGAGGGACAGGGGGCCCCCACGAGCAGTACTTC.

J is TRBJ1-2 and V is TRBV28; TRBD1 agrees at 8 bases. CDR1 is MDHEN and CDR2 is SYDVKM in the germline V gene. The CDR3 is 15 residues long. Germline trimming cut 2 bases from V and 6 bases from J; bases unmatched to any gene: 8. CDR3 nucleotide sequence: TGTGCCAGCAGTTTAGGTGGACAGGGAAAAAATGGCTACACCTTC. Amino acids: CASSLGGQGKNGYTF.

This chain links TRBV7-2 with TRBJ2-2; D is perhaps TRBD1 (5 bases). V was shortened by 4 bases and J by 9 bases, with 12 bases between the two germline ends. CDR1 is SGHTA and CDR2 is FQGNSA in the germline V gene. The length of the CDR3 is 13 residues. The CDR3 here is CASSSARDRELFF. The CDR3 coding sequence is TGTGCCAGCAGCTCCGCCAGGGATAGGGAGCTGTTTTTT.

The chain employs TRBV4-3 and TRBJ2-3, with D perhaps TRBD1 (5 bases). The germline V gene has CDR1 LGHNA and CDR2 YSLEER. Trimming shortened V by 4 bases and J by 2 bases, and 22 bases separated the two germline ends. The CDR3 sequence is 18 residues long. CDR3 in DNA: TGCGCCAGCAGCCGGGAAGGGGCACTTCGTTCCTCCACAGATACGCAGTATTTT. Its translation: CASSREGALRSSTDTQYF.

The chain employs TRBV9 and TRBJ2-5; D perhaps matches TRBD2 (5 bases). The CDR3 sequence is 15 residues long. The V end was cut by 0 bases, the J end by 1 base, with 10 bases between. In germline, CDR1 is SGDLS, CDR2 YYNGEE. As DNA, the CDR3 is TGTGCCAGCAGCGTAGGACGGGGATTCCAAGAGACCCAGTACTTC. The encoded protein is CASSVGRGFQETQYF. Together with reference TRBV9 and TRBJ2-5, the CDR3 gives the full variable domain: DSGVTQTPKHLITATGQRVTLRCSPRSGDLSVYWYQQSLDQGLQFLIQYYNGEERAKGNILERFSAQQFPDLHSELNLSSLELGDSALYFCASSVGRGFQETQYFGPGTRLLVL.

This clone qualifies as medium-sized. The gene calls are TRBV19 and TRBJ1-6; 10 bases fit TRBD1. The CDR3 is 15 residues long. CDR1 is LNHDA, CDR2 SQIVND, per germline (reference sequence). J was trimmed by 8 bases and V by 4 bases; bases with no gene match: 5. The CDR3 region is CASSTRDRGHSPLHF. In DNA, the CDR3 is TGTGCCAGTAGTACCCGGGACAGGGGACATTCACCCCTCCACTTT.